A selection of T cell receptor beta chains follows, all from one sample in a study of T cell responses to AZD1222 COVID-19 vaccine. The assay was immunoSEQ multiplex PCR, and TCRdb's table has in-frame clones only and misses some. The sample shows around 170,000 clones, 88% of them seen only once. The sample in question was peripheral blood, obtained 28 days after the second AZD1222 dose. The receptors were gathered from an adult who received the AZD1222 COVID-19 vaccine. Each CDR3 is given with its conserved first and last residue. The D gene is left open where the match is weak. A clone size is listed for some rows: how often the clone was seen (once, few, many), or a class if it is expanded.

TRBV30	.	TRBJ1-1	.	TGTGCCTGGAGTGTAGGAGGGGCGTCAGGGGTGAACACTGAAGCTTTCTTT	CAWSVGGASGVNTEAFF
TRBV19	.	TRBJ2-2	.	TGTGCCAGTACCCCGGACGGTACCGGGGAGCTGTTTTTT	CASTPDGTGELFF
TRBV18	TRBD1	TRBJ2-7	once	TGTGCCAGCTCATTACAGGGGAACTCCTACGAGCAGTACTTC	CASSLQGNSYEQYF
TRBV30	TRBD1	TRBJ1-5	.	TGTGCCTGGAGTAGGGGCAGGACAGGGGGAGGGCAGCCCCAGCATTTT	CAWSRGRTGGGQPQHF
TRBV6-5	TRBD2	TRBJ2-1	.	TGTGCCAGCAGAACGGGGACTAGTAGGTACAATGAGCAGTTCTTC	CASRTGTSRYNEQFF
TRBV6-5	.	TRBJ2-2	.	TGTGCCAGCAAGAGGGAGGGGGGGGACACCGGGGAGCTGTTTTTT	CASKREGGDTGELFF
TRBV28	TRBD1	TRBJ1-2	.	TGTGCCAGCAGTTTGAGGGACAGCTTCTATGGCTACACCTTC	CASSLRDSFYGYTF
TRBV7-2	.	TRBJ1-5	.	TGTGCCAGCAGCCCGGGACCTCCGAATCAGCCCCAGCATTTT	CASSPGPPNQPQHF
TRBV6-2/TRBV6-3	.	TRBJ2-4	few	TGTGCCAGCAGTTCTGTTGGAGGCGGCATTCAGTACTTC	CASSSVGGGIQYF
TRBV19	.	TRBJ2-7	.	TGTGCCAGTAGTACCCGGCCGCCCTACGAGCAGTACTTC	CASSTRPPYEQYF
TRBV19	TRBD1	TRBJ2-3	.	TGTGCCAGTAGTTTGGACAGGGGGCAAAATATAGATACGCAGTATTTT	CASSLDRGQNIDTQYF
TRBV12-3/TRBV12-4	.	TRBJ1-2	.	TGTGCCAGCAGCTCGGTGGGCGGCTACACCTTC	CASSSVGGYTF